Each of the 31 T cell receptor beta chains below was sequenced from the same sample in a study of cytomegalovirus exposure and HLA in healthy donors (dated by TCRdb to 2016 to 2017). The method was the immunoSEQ multiplex PCR assay. For the multiplex PCR, a mixture combining 60 forward primers for TCR Vbeta segments and 13 reverse primers for TCR Jbeta segments was used. The immuneACCESS repertoire file appears here via TCRdb, limited to in-frame rearrangements. These files lack a portion of the clones; in checked studies, under half of the deficit traces to unresolved V genes, and the cause of the others is not known. The sample table shows about 130,000 clones, and 80% are seen once. In total, the top ten clones hold around 3.3% of the sample. Sequencing was carried out using PBMCs. The receptors were sampled from a male donor in good health and CMV-seronegative.

This clone turned up a few times. J is TRBJ2-7 and V is TRBV11-3; possibly TRBD2 for D (5 bases). This CDR3 comprises 13 residues. Germline CDR1 reads SGHNT; CDR2 reads YENEEA. Trimming shortened V by 2 bases and J by 4 bases, and 9 bases separated the two germline ends. The DNA for the CDR3 is TGTGCCAGCAGCTTAAAAAGCGGTTACGAGCAGTACTTC. Protein: CASSLKSGYEQYF.

This clone has just a few counts. The rearrangement joins TRBV20-1 to TRBJ2-7; TRBD2 is a possible D gene (6 bases). CDR3 size: 10 residues. CDR1 is DFQATT, CDR2 SNEGSKA, per germline (reference sequence). In DNA, the CDR3 is TGCAGTGCTAGTCCGGGTGGGGGGATCGTC. Residues: CSASPGGGIV.

The chain uses TRBV7-3 and TRBJ2-2, with a possible D match to TRBD2 (5 bases). CDR1 SGHTA and CDR2 FQGTGA come from the germline V gene. The CDR3 contains 13 residues. Trimming took off 8 bases at V and 9 bases at J, with 16 bases between the two ends. CDR3 sequence: CASQKPGGRELFF. The CDR3 nucleotides are TGTGCCAGCCAGAAACCAGGAGGCCGGGAGCTGTTTTTT.

This chain joins TRBV28 and TRBJ1-4; 8 bases are shared with TRBD1. The trim removed 6 bases at V and 8 bases at J, leaving 8 bases unmatched. Germline values: CDR1 MDHEN, CDR2 SYDVKM. The length of the CDR3 is 14 residues. The chain's CDR3 is CASSPGQGPEKLFF. The CDR3 DNA reads as TGTGCCAGCAGCCCCGGACAGGGACCGGAAAAACTGTTTTTT.

The genes are TRBV7-2 and TRBJ2-3; D might be TRBD2 (6 bases). This CDR3 is 15 amino acids long. The ends were cut back, 1 base at V and 5 bases at J, with 13 bases in the middle. Germline CDR1 reads SGHTA; CDR2 reads FQGNSA. The CDR3 DNA sequence: TGTGCCAGCAGCTTAGATTGGGGGGAGCGAGATACGCAGTATTTT. This encodes CASSLDWGERDTQYF. Using reference TRBV7-2 and TRBJ2-3 for the parts outside the CDR3, the full variable domain is GAGVSQSPSNKVTEKGKDVELRCDPISGHTALYWYRQSLGQGLEFLIYFQGNSAPDKSGLPSDRFSAERTGGSVSTLTIQRTQQEDSAVYLCASSLDWGERDTQYFGPGTRLTVL.

As to this clone: A read error may account for a junction end that differs from germline. The chain is built from TRBV7-9 and TRBJ2-5, with 7 bases lining up with TRBD2. The CDR3 sequence is 17 residues long. Germline lookup yields CDR1 SEHNR and CDR2 FQNEAQ (reference sequence). Here the CDR3 reads CSSSPRTGRGDQETQYF. CDR3 bases: TGTTCCAGCAGCCCGCGGACCGGCCGGGGGGACCAAGAGACCCAGTACTTC.

The V gene is TRBV5-1, the J gene TRBJ2-2, with D possibly TRBD2 on 6 matching bases. Germline values: CDR1 SGHRS, CDR2 YFSETQ. The CDR3 totals 14 residues. V was pared by 4 bases and J by 4 bases, with 11 bases between. The CDR3 protein is CASSLRDSTGELFF. The CDR3 DNA reads TGCGCCAGCAGCCTTCGGGACTCCACCGGGGAGCTGTTTTTT.

This chain connects TRBV11-3 to TRBJ2-1; 14 nucleotides align to TRBD2. Germline V gene data show CDR1 as SGHNT and CDR2 as YENEEA. The CDR3 runs to 17 residues. The junction had 7 bases not matched to a gene; V was cut back by 5 bases and J by 4 bases. For the CDR3, the DNA is TGTGCCAGCAGCAGCGGGACTAGCGGGGGAAGATACAATGAGCAGTTCTTC. This codes for CASSSGTSGGRYNEQFF.

This clone was recorded once. The chain is built from TRBV4-1 and TRBJ2-7, with D maybe TRBD1 (5 bases). V was trimmed by 0 bases and J by 3 bases, leaving 9 bases between them. The CDR3 extends over 14 amino acids. CDR1 is MGHRA, CDR2 YSYEKL, per germline. CDR3 amino acids: CASSQDPDSYEQYF. The CDR3 bases are TGCGCCAGCAGCCAAGATCCCGACAGCTACGAGCAGTACTTC.

V is TRBV25-1 and J is TRBJ2-7; 7 nucleotides match TRBD2. The CDR3 runs to 14 residues. Germline assignment: CDR1 MGHDK and CDR2 SYGVNS. Germline trimming cut 6 bases from V and 0 bases from J; bases unmatched to any gene: 5. The CDR3 DNA reads TGTGCCAGCAGATCTAGCGGAACCTCCTACGAGCAGTACTTC. Protein sequence: CASRSSGTSYEQYF.

This clone was counted a single time. The chain combines TRBV10-1 with TRBJ1-1; D remains ambiguous. V dropped 3 bases and J dropped 5 bases, with 13 bases sitting between them. This CDR3 comprises 14 residues. Germline CDR1 is WNHNN and CDR2 is SYGVQD (reference sequence). The CDR3 region is CASSDSQASTEAFF. In nucleotides, the CDR3 is TGCGCCAGCAGTGATTCGCAGGCATCTACTGAAGCTTTCTTT.

The chain is built from TRBV2 and TRBJ1-2, with 9 nucleotides matching TRBD1. The CDR3 extends over 15 amino acids. Trimming at V came to 6 bases and at J to 4 bases, leaving 9 bases not matched to a gene. Germline V CDR1 and CDR2: SNHLY, FYNNEI. CDR3 protein: CASSTGQGKFYGYTF. Here the CDR3 DNA reads TGTGCCAGCAGCACCGGACAGGGGAAATTCTATGGCTACACCTTC.

The V call is TRBV29-1, the J call TRBJ1-1; D gene ambiguous. The CDR3 has 13 amino acids. CDR1 is SQVTM, CDR2 ANQGSEA, per germline. Trimming shortened V by 4 bases and J by 2 bases, and 11 bases separated the two germline ends. This chain's CDR3 is CSVVSQFNTEAFF. Here the CDR3 DNA reads TGCAGCGTTGTATCACAATTTAACACTGAAGCTTTCTTT.

The chain uses TRBV9 and TRBJ2-3; 9 bases are a match to TRBD2. With V trimmed by 2 bases and J by 3 bases, 7 bases remained unmatched. The length of the CDR3 is 16 residues. Germline V gene sequence: CDR1 SGDLS, CDR2 YYNGEE. The CDR3 is CASSVRDSGSTDTQYF. CDR3 in DNA: TGTGCCAGCAGCGTCAGGGATAGCGGGAGTACAGATACGCAGTATTTT. Supplemented by reference TRBV9 and TRBJ2-3, the full variable domain reads DSGVTQTPKHLITATGQRVTLRCSPRSGDLSVYWYQQSLDQGLQFLIQYYNGEERAKGNILERFSAQQFPDLHSELNLSSLELGDSALYFCASSVRDSGSTDTQYFGPGTRLTVL.

The gene calls are TRBV11-2 and TRBJ1-2; weak D call: TRBD1 (5 bases). CDR3 length: 15 amino acids. The V end lost 1 base, the J end lost 3 bases, and 12 bases lay between the germline ends. Looked up from germline, CDR1 is SGHAT and CDR2 is FQNNGV. For the CDR3, the DNA is TGTGCCAGCAGCTTAGGGCGGGGCAGGGACTATGGCTACACCTTC. Translating it yields CASSLGRGRDYGYTF.

The V gene is TRBV6-4, the J gene TRBJ2-3; D possibly corresponds to TRBD2 (5 bases). The V end was cut by 5 bases, the J end by 1 base, with 10 bases between. Germline CDR1 reads MRHNA; CDR2 reads SNTAGT. CDR3 length: 14 amino acids. CDR3 DNA sequence: TGTGCCAGCAGTTATGGGAGCGGCACAGATACGCAGTATTTT. It specifies CASSYGSGTDTQYF.

The chain has TRBV6-6 and TRBJ1-2; D gene unclear. Germline values: CDR1 MNHNY, CDR2 SVGAGI (reference sequence). This CDR3 is built from 15 residues. V shed 0 bases and J shed 2 bases, with 10 bases lying between them. The DNA for the CDR3 is TGTGCCAGCAGTTACTCGAGCCTGAGCAACTATGGCTACACCTTC. Its translation: CASSYSSLSNYGYTF.

The rearrangement uses TRBV5-1 and TRBJ2-2; D is possibly TRBD1 (6 bases). V was shortened by 0 bases and J by 2 bases, with 8 bases between the two germline ends. The CDR3 length is 15 residues. Germline CDR1 reads SGHRS; CDR2 reads YFSETQ. CDR3 bases: TGCGCCAGCAGCTTGGCAGGGGAAAACACCGGGGAGCTGTTTTTT. Amino acids: CASSLAGENTGELFF.

This clone was detected only a few times. The chain combines TRBV5-5 with TRBJ2-7; D is uncertain. V lost 5 bases and J 2 bases, leaving 17 bases between the germline ends. In germline, CDR1 is SGHKS, CDR2 YYEKEE (reference sequence). The CDR3 consists of 15 residues. This CDR3 reads CASRTTFLQPYEQYF. DNA for the CDR3: TGTGCCAGCAGGACGACATTCCTACAACCCTACGAGCAGTACTTC.

In this sample, this clone turned up a few times. The chain recombines TRBV19 with TRBJ2-6; tentative D call: TRBD1 (5 bases). CDR1 LNHDA and CDR2 SQIVND come from the germline V gene (reference sequence). CDR3 length: 17 residues. V was pared by 3 bases and J by 5 bases, with 17 bases between. The DNA of the CDR3 is TGTGCCAGTAGTATTTTTGGGGCGGCGGAAAGGGCCAACGTCCTGACTTTC. It is translated as CASSIFGAAERANVLTF.

V gene TRBV19 combines with J gene TRBJ1-5; D is uncertain. CDR1 and CDR2 from the germline V gene are LNHDA and SQIVND (reference sequence). The V end was cut by 5 bases, the J end by 4 bases, with 6 bases between. CDR3 size: 12 residues. DNA for the CDR3: TGTGCCAGTAGTTTTCCAAATCAGCCCCAGCATTTT. This encodes CASSFPNQPQHF.

The chain couples TRBV2 to TRBJ2-3; maybe TRBD2 (5 bases). Between the trimmed V and J ends, which lost 7 bases and 3 bases, there was a span of 11 bases. In germline, CDR1 is SNHLY, CDR2 FYNNEI. The CDR3 has 13 residues. The CDR3 sequence: CASTGEITDTQYF. The CDR3 DNA reads TGTGCCAGCACCGGGGAGATAACAGATACGCAGTATTTT.

This clone showed up just once. The chain links TRBV7-2 to TRBJ2-7; 11 bases fit TRBD2. Germline CDR1 is SGHTA and CDR2 is FQGNSA. V gave up 6 bases and J gave up 7 bases; unmatched junction bases: 8. This CDR3 spans 14 amino acids. The chain's CDR3 is CASRSSGGLGEQYF. The CDR3, as DNA: TGTGCCAGCAGATCTAGCGGGGGGCTTGGGGAGCAGTACTTC.

The chain employs TRBV6-4 and TRBJ2-1, with 10 bases that match TRBD2. This CDR3 region has 14 residues. The V segment lost 4 bases and the J segment 7 bases; nucleotides outside the gene matches: 4. Germline V gene data show CDR1 as MRHNA and CDR2 as SNTAGT. The CDR3 DNA reads TGTGCCAGCAGTGCCAGCGGGGGGGCGAATGAGCAGTTCTTC. This codes for CASSASGGANEQFF.

The chain carries TRBV11-2 and TRBJ2-2; TRBD1 matches 8 bases. CDR3 length: 13 amino acids. V lost 6 bases, J lost 5 bases, and 2 bases stayed unmatched. Germline CDR1 is SGHAT and CDR2 is FQNNGV. The CDR3 region has the DNA TGTGCCAGCAGAAGACAGGGGACCGGGGAGCTGTTTTTT. Translated, it gives CASRRQGTGELFF.

This clone is a singleton in its sample. This rearrangement joins TRBV28 to TRBJ2-7; the D is unclear. The CDR3 length is 12 residues. The V end was cut by 3 bases, the J end by 6 bases, with 9 bases between. Germline V gene sequence: CDR1 MDHEN, CDR2 SYDVKM. The CDR3 region is CASSLGISEQYF. The CDR3 nucleotides are TGTGCCAGCAGTTTGGGCATCTCCGAGCAGTACTTC.

This clone was seen only a few times. One end of the junction fails to match germline, which may point to a read error. The gene calls are TRBV7-9 and TRBJ2-6, with a weak D call TRBD2 (6 bases). This CDR3 has 16 residues. Germline CDR1 SEHNR, CDR2 FQNEAQ (reference sequence). The CDR3 reads CSSTVPTRTGANVLTF. CDR3 sequence (DNA): TGTTCCAGCACGGTGCCGACTAGGACTGGGGCCAACGTCCTGACTTTC.

This chain joins TRBV20-1 and TRBJ2-7; a weak D match, TRBD1 (6 bases). Germline CDR1 is DFQATT and CDR2 is SNEGSKA (reference sequence). The CDR3 contains 11 residues. Trimming left V 3 bases short and J 7 bases short, with 10 bases between. The DNA of the CDR3 is TGCAGTGCTAGGATAAGGGGGGAGCAGTACTTC. This translates into CSARIRGEQYF.

V and J are TRBV6-1 and TRBJ2-1, with 7 bases matching TRBD1. The germline gives CDR1 MNHNS, CDR2 SASEGT. CDR3 length equals 12 residues. With V trimmed by 6 bases and J by 9 bases, 5 bases remained unmatched. CDR3 DNA: TGTGCCAGCAGCGAGGGGGCCGGTGAGCAGTTCTTC. Its protein is CASSEGAGEQFF.

Details on this clone: Mismatch with germline at one junction end may stem from a read error. The chain joins TRBV2 to TRBJ1-5; D is ambiguous. Germline loops: CDR1 SNHLY, CDR2 FYNNEI. The CDR3 is 13 residues long. The chain's CDR3 is CANSDERNQPQHF. CDR3 bases: TGTGCCAACAGTGATGAGAGGAATCAGCCCCAGCATTTT. The entire variable domain, with the rest obtained from reference TRBV2 and TRBJ1-5, is as follows: EPEVTQTPSHQVTQMGQEVILRCVPISNHLYFYWYRQILGQKVEFLVSFYNNEISEKSEIFDDQFSVERPDGSNFTLKIRSTKLEDSAMYFCANSDERNQPQHFGDGTRLSIL.

Regarding this clone: The junction differs from germline at one of its ends, possibly a read error. The chain joins TRBV11-3 to TRBJ2-1, with TRBD2 identical over 7 bases. Per germline, CDR1 SGHNT and CDR2 YENEEA. The length of the CDR3 is 15 residues. CDR3: CASSGEGASDNEQFF. The CDR3 region has the DNA TGTGCCAGCAGCGGGGAGGGCGCCTCCGACAATGAGCAGTTCTTC.